The present T cell receptor beta chain was sequenced within a study of blood T cell repertoires in COVID-19. Overall study context: T cells, B-cell-depleted T cells, or PBMCs supplied cDNA or gDNA.

The CDR3 has 15 amino acids. Germline V lookup: CDR1 SGHRS, CDR2 YFSETQ. V dropped 6 bases and J dropped 3; count of bases not matched to a gene: 8. This table comes from immunoSEQ multiplex PCR, and its TCRdb copy is limited to in-frame clones, with some not included. The sample has 230,000 or so clones; approximately 82% are singletons. In this sample, this clone turned up a few times. The source is a man between 35 and 55 years old with active or convalescent COVID-19. The chain joins TRBV5-1 to TRBJ2-1; 8 positions match TRBD2. The sequenced material came from peripheral blood. CDR3 residues: CASTGAGGIYNEQFF. The CDR3 DNA sequence: TGCGCCAGCACAGGGGCGGGGGGCATCTACAATGAGCAGTTCTTC.